The 15 T cell receptor beta chains reported below all come from one sample, sequenced in a study of blood T cell repertoires in COVID-19. Repertoires were generated with immunoSEQ multiplex PCR, while TCRdb's copy carries only in-frame clones and drops some. Here the sample spans 35,000 to 50,000 clones, nearly 70% being singletons. Sequencing was done on a sample of peripheral blood. Receptors were obtained from an elderly man with acute or convalescent COVID-19.

The chain carries TRBV27 and TRBJ2-2, with D possibly matching TRBD2 (6 bases). V was cut by 3 bases and J by 3 bases, with 8 bases left in between. CDR3 size: 14 residues. CDR1 is MNHEY, CDR2 SMNVEV, per germline (reference sequence). The CDR3 sequence is CASSFGGYTGELFF. CDR3 nucleotide sequence: TGTGCCAGCAGTTTTGGAGGGTACACCGGGGAGCTGTTTTTT.

The table lists this clone with many counts. The chain uses TRBV25-1 and TRBJ2-1, with D possibly being TRBD2 (5 bases). CDR1 MGHDK and CDR2 SYGVNS come from the germline V gene. The V and J ends lost 3 bases and 10 bases respectively, with 16 bases between them. CDR3 size: 14 residues. The CDR3 region has the DNA TGTGCCAGCAGTGACCCCTTGGGCGGGTTAGAGCAGTTCTTC. The encoded protein is CASSDPLGGLEQFF.

The V call is TRBV9, the J call TRBJ2-5, with D unclear. Trimming cost V 4 bases and J 11 bases, with 12 bases left between them. Germline CDR1 and CDR2: SGDLS and YYNGEE. CDR3 length: 11 amino acids. The CDR3 reads CASSSDGSQYF. The DNA for the CDR3 is TGTGCCAGCAGCTCAGACGGGTCACAGTACTTC.

V usage is TRBV7-9 and J usage is TRBJ1-3; no clear D gene. This CDR3 has 15 residues. The V gene lost 1 base and the J gene lost 0 bases, with 7 bases spanning the gap. Germline loops: CDR1 SEHNR, CDR2 FQNEAQ (reference sequence). CDR3 DNA sequence: TGTGCCAGCAGCTTAGGAGGAATCTCTGGAAACACCATATATTTT. Translating it yields CASSLGGISGNTIYF.

V and J are TRBV5-1 and TRBJ1-3; 8 nucleotides align to TRBD1. Germline trimming cut 0 bases from V and 0 bases from J; bases unmatched to any gene: 2. Germline CDR1 is SGHRS and CDR2 is YFSETQ. The CDR3 loop spans 16 amino acids. The CDR3 spells CASSLAGQASGNTIYF. CDR3 nucleotides: TGCGCCAGCAGCTTGGCGGGACAGGCCTCTGGAAACACCATATATTTT. Supplemented by reference TRBV5-1 and TRBJ1-3, the full variable domain reads KAGVTQTPRYLIKTRGQQVTLSCSPISGHRSVSWYQQTPGQGLQFLFEYFSETQRNKGNFPGRFSGRQFSNSRSEMNVSTLELGDSALYLCASSLAGQASGNTIYFGEGSWLTVV.

The CDR3 reads CASSEFLAGRSTDTQYF. The CDR3 bases are TGTGCCAGCAGTGAATTCTTGGCGGGGCGTAGCACAGATACGCAGTATTTT. This chain joins TRBV6-1 and TRBJ2-3; the D gene is possibly TRBD2 (6 bases). Per the germline V gene, CDR1 is MNHNS and CDR2 is SASEGT. V was shortened by 2 bases and J by 0 bases, with 15 bases between the two germline ends. The CDR3 totals 17 residues.

The chain couples TRBV7-9 to TRBJ2-3; TRBD1 agrees at 7 bases. CDR3 length equals 16 residues. CDR1 and CDR2 (germline): SEHNR, FQNEAQ (reference sequence). With 5 bases clipped from V and 0 bases from J, the junction kept 8 bases outside the gene matches. CDR3 sequence (DNA): TGTGCCAGCAGCCATTGGGACAGACCTAGCACAGATACGCAGTATTTT. Protein product: CASSHWDRPSTDTQYF.

The J gene is TRBJ2-1, the V gene TRBV11-2; TRBD2 matches at 14 bases. This CDR3 is built from 17 residues. CDR1 is SGHAT and CDR2 is FQNNGV in the germline V gene. J lost 0 bases, V lost 5 bases, and 3 bases had no gene match. CDR3: CASSQTSGRASYNEQFF. As DNA, the CDR3 is TGTGCCAGCAGCCAGACTAGCGGGAGGGCCTCCTACAATGAGCAGTTCTTC.

This clone was picked up a small number of times. The rearrangement joins TRBV5-5 to TRBJ1-3; D gene uncertain. CDR1 is SGHKS and CDR2 is YYEKEE in the germline V gene (reference sequence). Trimming pared 4 bases from V and 8 bases from J, leaving 16 bases between. The CDR3 extends over 14 amino acids. The CDR3 region is CASSTDGERDTIYF. The CDR3, as DNA: TGTGCCAGCAGCACGGACGGGGAGCGTGACACCATATATTTT.

This clone was observed a handful of times. The chain uses TRBV6-6 and TRBJ1-5; 10 nucleotides agree with TRBD1. With V trimmed by 5 bases and J by 0 bases, 10 bases remained unmatched. Germline V gene lookup returns CDR1 MNHNY and CDR2 SVGAGI (reference sequence). The CDR3 contains 18 residues. The CDR3 loop reads CASSHDRGRSYSNQPQHF. The CDR3, as DNA: TGTGCCAGCAGTCATGACAGGGGGCGATCCTATAGCAATCAGCCCCAGCATTTT.

This clone was seen more than once but under ten times. The J gene is TRBJ1-1, the V gene TRBV5-1; D ambiguous. There are 14 residues in the CDR3. V lost 4 bases and J 0 bases, leaving 10 bases between the germline ends. The germline CDR1 and CDR2 sequences are SGHRS and YFSETQ. The CDR3 loop reads CASSHRGLNTEAFF. CDR3 nucleotides: TGCGCCAGCAGCCACCGCGGCCTGAACACTGAAGCTTTCTTT.

J is TRBJ1-5 and V is TRBV30, with D possibly matching TRBD1 (5 bases). The germline V and J ends were trimmed by 0 bases and 6 bases, with 12 bases remaining between them. Germline loops: CDR1 GTSNPN, CDR2 SVGIG (reference sequence). The CDR3 runs 14 residues. The CDR3 DNA follows: TGTGCCTGGAGTGTAGGAGGGGACCGTCAGCCCCAGCATTTT. Its translation is CAWSVGGDRQPQHF. Based on the CDR3 plus reference TRBV30 and TRBJ1-5, the full variable domain is SQTIHQWPATLVQPVGSPLSLECTVEGTSNPNLYWYRQAAGRGLQLLFYSVGIGQISSEVPQNLSASRPQDRQFILSSKKLLLSDSGFYLCAWSVGGDRQPQHFGDGTRLSIL.

The chain employs TRBV6-1 and TRBJ1-5; tentative D call: TRBD1 (6 bases). The germline V gene has CDR1 MNHNS and CDR2 SASEGT. Trimming left V 1 base short and J 5 bases short, with 9 bases between. The CDR3 consists of 14 residues. The CDR3 DNA reads TGTGCCAGCAGTGAAGTCAGGGGAGATCAGCCCCAGCATTTT. Translation: CASSEVRGDQPQHF.

The V gene is TRBV7-8, the J gene TRBJ2-1; TRBD2 agrees at 9 bases. This CDR3 is built from 16 residues. The germline gives CDR1 SGHVS, CDR2 FQNEAQ. V lost 3 bases to trimming and J lost 4 bases; unmatched junction nucleotides: 7. The DNA for the CDR3 is TGTGCCAGCAGCTTTTCCCGGACTAGCGCTTACAATGAGCAGTTCTTC. Protein: CASSFSRTSAYNEQFF.

This chain connects TRBV7-2 to TRBJ2-3; 7 bases are shared with TRBD2. There are 16 residues in the CDR3. Germline CDR1 reads SGHTA; CDR2 reads FQGNSA. V was pared by 3 bases and J by 6 bases, with 12 bases of the junction left unmatched. CDR3 residues: CASSLLNGGGGDTQYF. As DNA, the CDR3 is TGTGCCAGCAGCTTGTTAAATGGGGGGGGTGGCGATACGCAGTATTTT.